A selection of T cell receptor beta chains follows, all from one sample in a study of radiotherapy plus CTLA-4 blockade in lung cancer. Only in-frame clones appear in the TCRdb table, and some are missing; sequencing was by immunoSEQ multiplex PCR. The sample shows 55,000 to 80,000 clones, about 80% of them seen only once. The sequences come from peripheral blood, collected from a patient treated with radiotherapy plus ipilimumab. The receptors derive from a human donor with non-small cell lung cancer who had a complete response to radiotherapy plus ipilimumab. The CDR3 runs from the conserved cysteine through the conserved F or W. The D gene is left open where the match is weak. Where a row states a size, it is once, few, many or the class of an expanded clone; other rows omit it.

V: TRBV30
J: TRBJ2-1
D: .
size: .
length: 13
CDR3: CAWSSAGYNEQFF
DNA: TGTGCCTGGAGTTCCGCGGGTTACAATGAGCAGTTCTTC

V: TRBV29-1
J: TRBJ2-7
D: TRBD1
size: .
length: 14
CDR3: CSVGRTGGSYEQYF
DNA: TGCAGCGTTGGGAGGACAGGGGGCTCCTACGAGCAGTACTTC

V: TRBV13
J: TRBJ2-2
D: TRBD2
size: few
length: 18
CDR3: CASSFALAGAENTGELFF
DNA: TGTGCCAGCAGCTTCGCACTAGCGGGGGCCGAGAACACCGGGGAGCTGTTTTTT

V: TRBV5-6
J: TRBJ2-7
D: .
size: .
length: 14
CDR3: CASSSGTALGEQYF
DNA: TGTGCCAGCAGCTCCGGGACGGCTCTTGGGGAGCAGTACTTC

V: TRBV4-1
J: TRBJ1-4
D: TRBD1
size: .
length: 20
CDR3: CASSQPAWGTAPSTNEKLFF
DNA: TGCGCCAGCAGCCAACCCGCCTGGGGGACAGCCCCTTCAACTAATGAAAAACTGTTTTTT

V: TRBV6-5
J: TRBJ1-5
D: .
size: few
length: 15
CDR3: CASSSQAVGNQPQHF
DNA: TGTGCCAGCAGTTCGCAGGCTGTGGGCAATCAGCCCCAGCATTTT

V: TRBV15
J: TRBJ2-1
D: .
size: .
length: 17
CDR3: CATSRDGGNLLGNEQFF
DNA: TGTGCCACCAGCAGAGATGGGGGGAACCTCCTGGGGAATGAGCAGTTCTTC

V: TRBV7-9
J: TRBJ2-7
D: TRBD2
size: few
length: 14
CDR3: CASSLSGGKYEQYF
DNA: TGTGCCAGCAGCTTAAGCGGGGGGAAATACGAGCAGTACTTC

V: TRBV7-9
J: TRBJ2-1
D: TRBD2
size: .
length: 16
CDR3: CASTHAKREGYNEQFF
DNA: TGTGCCAGCACCCACGCGAAGCGGGAGGGATACAATGAGCAGTTCTTC

V: TRBV9
J: TRBJ1-4
D: TRBD1
size: .
length: 17
CDR3: CASSVEGGGSINEKLFF
DNA: TGTGCCAGCAGCGTAGAAGGGGGCGGATCTATTAATGAAAAACTGTTTTTT

V: TRBV7-2
J: TRBJ2-7
D: TRBD2
size: .
length: 15
CDR3: CASSPMAGGFNEQYF
DNA: TGTGCCAGCAGCCCCATGGCGGGGGGTTTCAACGAGCAGTACTTC